The present entry profiles one TCR beta chain with its context. The antigen is undetermined. Per the germline V gene, CDR1 is LNHDA and CDR2 is SQIVND (reference sequence). CDR3 length equals 13 residues. Trimming pared 3 bases from V and 1 base from J, leaving 6 bases between. The method was immunoSEQ multiplex PCR; TCRdb's version includes in-frame clones alone and lacks a portion of them. The table has roughly 150,000 clones, about nine tenths seen once. This entry is derived from a study of cytomegalovirus exposure and HLA in healthy donors. General study findings and limits: Many donors carried some public TCRs, although rarity characterized most TCR sequences.

Sequences were obtained from PBMCs. The chain is built from TRBV19 and TRBJ1-1; no firm D call. The TCR originated in a woman in her 30s in good health and CMV-seronegative. The CDR3 bases are TGTGCCAGTAGTATTAAGCCGAACACTGAAGCTTTCTTT. It specifies CASSIKPNTEAFF.